Listed below are T cell receptor beta chains from one sample, sequenced in a study of cytomegalovirus exposure and HLA in healthy donors. TCRdb's table, derived via immunoSEQ multiplex PCR, lists solely in-frame clones and lacks some. The table has about 160,000 clones, around 96% seen once. Sequenced input: PBMCs. The receptors stem from a woman under 30 in good health and CMV-seronegative. The CDR3 runs from the conserved cysteine through the conserved F or W. A D gene is named only where the DNA matches it firmly. Clone size, where shown, is once, few, many, or a class for clones that have expanded.

NA | TRBJ2-7 | TRBV27 | NA | CASSSVRVIGSEQYF | TGTGCCAGCAGCTCGGTCCGGGTAATCGGTTCAGAGCAGTACTTC
NA | TRBJ2-5 | TRBV18 | NA | CASSPETGEETQYF | TGTGCCAGCTCACCAGAGACAGGCGAAGAGACCCAGTACTTC
NA | TRBJ1-1 | TRBV28 | NA | CASSFDGGNTEAFF | TGTGCCAGCAGTTTTGACGGGGGGAACACTGAAGCTTTCTTT
TRBD2 | TRBJ2-3 | TRBV6-4 | NA | CASSFGGDTDTQYF | TGTGCCAGCAGTTTCGGGGGGGACACAGATACGCAGTATTTT
NA | TRBJ2-2 | TRBV5-4 | NA | CASRPTMAGGELFF | TGTGCCAGCAGACCAACAATGGCGGGCGGGGAGCTGTTTTTT
TRBD1 | TRBJ1-6 | TRBV5-6 | NA | CASSSDRGSSYNSPLHF | TGTGCCAGCAGCTCGGACAGGGGCAGCTCCTATAATTCACCCCTCCACTTT
TRBD2 | TRBJ2-5 | TRBV5-4 | NA | CASSLRTSGKETQYF | TGTGCCAGCAGCTTACGGACTAGCGGAAAAGAGACCCAGTACTTC
TRBD2 | TRBJ2-1 | TRBV7-9 | once | CASSLGAASGDNEQFF | TGTGCCAGCAGCTTAGGGGCGGCTAGCGGCGACAATGAGCAGTTCTTC
TRBD2 | TRBJ2-2 | TRBV4-2 | NA | CASSARTSGGAGELFF | TGTGCCAGCAGCGCGAGGACTAGCGGGGGGGCCGGGGAGCTGTTTTTT
TRBD2 | TRBJ2-3 | TRBV2 | NA | CASSDIAGSTDTQYF | TGTGCCAGCAGTGACATAGCGGGGAGCACAGATACGCAGTATTTT
TRBD1 | TRBJ2-3 | TRBV5-6 | NA | CASSWGQGTDTQYF | TGTGCCAGCAGCTGGGGACAGGGCACAGATACGCAGTATTTT
TRBD1 | TRBJ1-4 | TRBV5-1 | NA | CASSQGTGNEKLFF | TGCGCCAGCAGCCAAGGGACAGGAAATGAAAAACTGTTTTTT
TRBD1 | TRBJ2-3 | TRBV9 | NA | CASSFSRQGRDTQYF | TGTGCCAGCAGCTTCAGCCGACAGGGCAGAGATACGCAGTATTTT
TRBD1 | TRBJ2-2 | TRBV19 | NA | CASSIGTGGTGELFF | TGTGCCAGTAGTATCGGGACAGGGGGAACCGGGGAGCTGTTTTTT
TRBD2 | TRBJ2-5 | TRBV13 | NA | CASSFRVWGGQETQYF | TGTGCCAGCAGCTTTAGGGTTTGGGGGGGACAAGAGACCCAGTACTTC
NA | TRBJ2-7 | TRBV5-1 | NA | CASSLLGSSYEQYF | TGCGCCAGCAGCTTGTTGGGCAGTTCCTACGAGCAGTACTTC
TRBD1 | TRBJ1-5 | TRBV19 | NA | CASGTGPGQPQHF | TGTGCCAGTGGGACAGGGCCCGGTCAGCCCCAGCATTTT
NA | TRBJ1-5 | TRBV7-6 | NA | CATREGIVNQPQHF | TGTGCCACCCGGGAGGGGATTGTTAATCAGCCCCAGCATTTT
NA | TRBJ1-6 | TRBV9 | NA | CASSEGGGDNSPLHF | TGTGCCAGCAGCGAGGGTGGGGGGGATAATTCACCCCTCCACTTT
NA | TRBJ1-2 | TRBV7-9 | NA | CASSSTGINYGYTF | TGTGCCAGCAGCTCGACAGGCATAAACTATGGCTACACCTTC
NA | TRBJ1-5 | TRBV4-3 | few | CASSQGVFGELINQPQHF | TGCGCCAGCAGCCAAGGGGTGTTTGGGGAGTTGATCAATCAGCCCCAGCATTTT
TRBD2 | TRBJ2-3 | TRBV7-9 | NA | CASSPRLALADTQYF | TGTGCCAGCAGCCCTAGACTAGCGTTGGCAGATACGCAGTATTTT
TRBD1 | TRBJ2-7 | TRBV27 | once | CASSLVEGAREQYF | TGTGCCAGCAGTTTGGTAGAGGGGGCACGCGAGCAGTACTTC
NA | TRBJ1-1 | TRBV7-9 | NA | CASSPRSLNTEAFF | TGTGCCAGCAGCCCCCGGAGTCTGAACACTGAAGCTTTCTTT
NA | TRBJ2-1 | TRBV4-2 | NA | CASSQDRWANEQFF | TGTGCCAGCAGCCAAGATCGGTGGGCCAATGAGCAGTTCTTC
NA | TRBJ2-3 | TRBV7-2 | NA | CASSLGQGADTQYF | TGTGCCAGCAGCTTAGGGCAGGGCGCAGATACGCAGTATTTT
TRBD2 | TRBJ2-3 | TRBV30 | NA | CASRSASGGRLATDTQYF | TGTGCCTCACGGAGCGCGAGCGGGGGCCGGCTTGCCACAGATACGCAGTATTTT
NA | TRBJ1-5 | TRBV4-1 | NA | CASSQDPGVSGNQPQHF | TGCGCCAGCAGCCAAGATCCAGGGGTTAGCGGCAATCAGCCCCAGCATTTT
NA | TRBJ1-5 | TRBV7-2 | NA | CASSLGGFNQPQHF | TGTGCCAGCAGCTTGGGGGGGTTCAATCAGCCCCAGCATTTT
NA | TRBJ1-3 | TRBV7-6 | NA | CASSPGLPSSGNTIYF | TGTGCCAGCAGCCCCGGACTCCCGAGCTCTGGAAACACCATATATTTT
NA | TRBJ2-5 | TRBV7-2 | NA | CASSLSVSEGQETQYF | TGTGCCAGCAGCTTAAGCGTCTCCGAGGGTCAAGAGACCCAGTACTTC
NA | TRBJ1-2 | TRBV7-9 | NA | CASSLAFHVGEYYGYTF | TGTGCCAGCAGCTTAGCTTTTCACGTCGGGGAATACTATGGCTACACCTTC
TRBD1 | TRBJ2-3 | TRBV11-3 | NA | CASSSGQSTDTQYF | TGTGCCAGCAGCTCGGGACAGTCCACAGATACGCAGTATTTT
NA | TRBJ2-1 | TRBV6-6 | once | CASRRILGGPEQFF | TGTGCCAGCAGACGAATCCTAGGGGGACCTGAGCAGTTCTTC
NA | TRBJ1-6 | TRBV27 | NA | CASSFDSQYNSPLHF | TGTGCCAGCAGTTTTGACAGCCAATATAATTCACCCCTCCACTTT
TRBD1 | TRBJ1-1 | TRBV6-5 | NA | CASRGQPNTEAFF | TGTGCCAGCAGGGGACAGCCCAACACTGAAGCTTTCTTT
NA | TRBJ2-7 | TRBV6-6 | NA | CASSYGLGVQYF | TGTGCCAGCAGTTACGGGCTAGGGGTTCAGTACTTC
NA | TRBJ1-5 | TRBV19 | NA | CASSFVLGARSNQPQHF | TGTGCCAGTAGTTTCGTTCTGGGGGCAAGGAGCAATCAGCCCCAGCATTTT
NA | TRBJ2-7 | TRBV6-5 | NA | CASSSYEEQYF | TGTGCCAGCAGTTCCTACGAGGAGCAGTACTTC
TRBD1 | TRBJ2-7 | TRBV18 | NA | CASSAGQGAYEQYF | TGTGCCAGCTCAGCTGGGCAGGGGGCCTACGAGCAGTACTTC
TRBD1 | TRBJ2-2 | TRBV7-7 | NA | CASRDPGQGTGELFF | TGTGCTAGCAGGGATCCGGGACAGGGAACCGGGGAGCTGTTTTTT
TRBD1 | TRBJ1-2 | TRBV7-3 | once | CASSLGQGYGYTF | TGTGCCAGCAGCCTCGGACAGGGGTATGGCTACACCTTC
NA | TRBJ2-1 | TRBV6-6 | NA | CASSSPRDSYNEQFF | TGTGCCAGCAGTTCCCCCCGGGATTCTTACAATGAGCAGTTCTTC
NA | TRBJ1-6 | TRBV6-5 | NA | CASSYQTATSPLHF | TGTGCCAGCAGTTACCAGACTGCAACCTCACCCCTCCACTTT
NA | TRBJ2-6 | TRBV5-6 | NA | CASSSGVGGANVLTF | TGTGCCAGCAGCTCAGGGGTAGGTGGGGCCAACGTCCTGACTTTC
TRBD1 | TRBJ1-2 | TRBV19 | NA | CASRLGQGSSIYGYTF | TGTGCCAGTAGACTCGGACAGGGAAGTTCTATCTATGGCTACACCTTC
NA | TRBJ1-1 | TRBV19 | NA | CASSIQGLLNTEAFF | TGTGCCAGTAGTATACAGGGACTCTTGAACACTGAAGCTTTCTTT
NA | TRBJ2-5 | TRBV7-6 | NA | CASSSLGGYYQETQYF | TGTGCCAGCAGTTCTTTGGGGGGTTACTACCAAGAGACCCAGTACTTC
NA | TRBJ2-5 | TRBV5-1 | NA | CASSLWGVEETQYF | TGCGCCAGCAGCCTATGGGGGGTTGAGGAGACCCAGTACTTC